A single sample is the source of the 5 T cell receptor beta chains below, sequenced in a study of blood T cell repertoires in COVID-19. TCRdb keeps only in-frame clones here, not all; method: immunoSEQ multiplex PCR. This repertoire shows 140,000 or so clones, approximately 90% found once; its top ten account for about 1.5%. Sequenced input: peripheral blood. All receptors derive from a human donor in a cohort sampled during active COVID-19.

There are a few counts of this clone. The V call is TRBV9, the J call TRBJ2-6; tentative D call: TRBD2 (5 bases). Trimming took 4 bases from V and 0 from J, leaving 14 bases between them. The germline CDR1 and CDR2 sequences are SGDLS and YYNGEE. This CDR3 spans 17 amino acids. DNA of the CDR3: TGTGCCAGCAGCCCGGACTCGATTAGCTCTGGGGCCAACGTCCTGACTTTC. Translated: CASSPDSISSGANVLTF.

This clone has only one observation. The chain couples TRBV2 to TRBJ1-2; no clear D. The CDR3 has 12 amino acids. Germline loops: CDR1 SNHLY, CDR2 FYNNEI. The germline V and J ends were trimmed by 2 bases and 2 bases, with 3 bases remaining between them. The CDR3 region has the DNA TGTGCCAGCAGTGAACAGAACTATGGCTACACCTTC. Encoded protein: CASSEQNYGYTF.

The sample holds one count of this clone. This chain connects TRBV7-2 to TRBJ1-3; TRBD1 aligns across 7 bases. There are 14 residues in the CDR3. V was pared by 0 bases and J by 8 bases, with 4 bases of the junction left unmatched. Germline V CDR1 and CDR2: SGHTA, FQGNSA. CDR3 amino acids: CASSLATGLDTIYF. CDR3 coding DNA: TGTGCCAGCAGCTTAGCGACAGGGTTAGACACCATATATTTT.

V and J are TRBV6-6 and TRBJ2-3; D unresolved. Germline V gene lookup returns CDR1 MNHNY and CDR2 SVGAGI (reference sequence). The ends were cut back, 2 bases at V and 2 bases at J, with 8 bases in the middle. The CDR3 runs to 14 residues. The CDR3 bases are TGTGCCAGCAGTTACGGTGGGCACACAGATACGCAGTATTTT. It yields the protein CASSYGGHTDTQYF.

The chain is built from TRBV6-6 and TRBJ2-1; D is perhaps TRBD2 (5 bases). This CDR3 region has 14 residues. Germline V gives CDR1 MNHNY, CDR2 SVGAGI (reference sequence). The V end was cut by 5 bases, the J end by 12 bases, with 20 bases between. As DNA, the CDR3 is TGTGCCAGCAGTCCCCGAGGAGGTTACAATACGCAGTTCTTC. Protein product: CASSPRGGYNTQFF.